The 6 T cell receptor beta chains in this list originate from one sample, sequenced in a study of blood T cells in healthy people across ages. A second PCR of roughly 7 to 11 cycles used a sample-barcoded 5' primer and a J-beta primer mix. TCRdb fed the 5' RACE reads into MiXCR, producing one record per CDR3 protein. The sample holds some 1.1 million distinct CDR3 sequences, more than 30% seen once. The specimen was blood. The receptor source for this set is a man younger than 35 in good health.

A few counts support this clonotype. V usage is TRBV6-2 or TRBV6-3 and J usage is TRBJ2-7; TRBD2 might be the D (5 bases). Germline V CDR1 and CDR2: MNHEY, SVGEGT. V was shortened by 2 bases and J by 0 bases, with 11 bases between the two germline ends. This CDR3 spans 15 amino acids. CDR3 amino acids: CASSYEPGGSYEQYF. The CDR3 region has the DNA TGTGCCAGCAGTTACGAGCCCGGAGGCTCCTACGAGCAGTACTTC.

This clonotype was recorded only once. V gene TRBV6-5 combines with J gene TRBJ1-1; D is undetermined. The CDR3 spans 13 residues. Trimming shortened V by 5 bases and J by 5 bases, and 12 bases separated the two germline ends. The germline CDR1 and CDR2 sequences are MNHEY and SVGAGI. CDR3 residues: CASSSPRRTEAFF. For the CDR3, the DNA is TGTGCCAGCAGTAGCCCCCGGCGGACTGAAGCTTTCTTT.

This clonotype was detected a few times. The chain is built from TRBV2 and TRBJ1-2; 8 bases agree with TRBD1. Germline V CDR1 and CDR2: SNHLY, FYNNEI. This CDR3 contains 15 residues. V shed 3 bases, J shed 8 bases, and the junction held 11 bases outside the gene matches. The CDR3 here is CASSEKQGGFRGYTF. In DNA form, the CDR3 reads TGTGCCAGCAGTGAGAAACAGGGGGGTTTTCGGGGCTACACCTTC.

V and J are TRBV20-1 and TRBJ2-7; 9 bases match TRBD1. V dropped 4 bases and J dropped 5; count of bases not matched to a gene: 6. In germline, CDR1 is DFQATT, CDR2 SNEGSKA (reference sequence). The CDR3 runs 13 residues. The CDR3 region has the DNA TGCAGTGCTAATAAGGACAGGGGTGACGAGCAGTACTTC. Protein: CSANKDRGDEQYF.

The CDR3 loop reads CASSPRGVSYNEQYF. DNA for the CDR3: TGTGCCAGCAGCCCGCGAGGGGTTTCCTACAATGAGCAGTACTTC. The gene calls are TRBV5-6 and TRBJ2-1, with D perhaps being TRBD1 or TRBD2 (5 bases each). The better agreement between TRBJ2-7 and the DNA end casts doubt on the J call. The CDR3 runs 15 residues. Germline lookup yields CDR1 SGHDT and CDR2 YYEEEE.

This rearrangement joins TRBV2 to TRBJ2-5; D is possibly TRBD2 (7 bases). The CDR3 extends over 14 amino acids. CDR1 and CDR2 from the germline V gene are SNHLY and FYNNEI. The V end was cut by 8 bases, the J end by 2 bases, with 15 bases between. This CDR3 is CASERGALQETQYF. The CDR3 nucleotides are TGTGCCAGCGAACGGGGGGCGCTACAAGAGACCCAGTACTTC.